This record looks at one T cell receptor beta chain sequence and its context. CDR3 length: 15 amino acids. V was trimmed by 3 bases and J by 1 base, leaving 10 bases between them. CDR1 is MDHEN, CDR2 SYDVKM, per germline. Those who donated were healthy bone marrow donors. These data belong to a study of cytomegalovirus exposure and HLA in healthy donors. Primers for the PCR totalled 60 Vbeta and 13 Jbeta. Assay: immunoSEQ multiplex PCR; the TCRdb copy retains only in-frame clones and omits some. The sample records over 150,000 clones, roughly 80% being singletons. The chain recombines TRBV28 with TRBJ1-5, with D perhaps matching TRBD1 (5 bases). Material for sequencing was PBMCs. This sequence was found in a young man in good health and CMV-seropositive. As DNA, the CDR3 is TGTGCCAGCAGTTTCCTCAGGGTGAGCAATCAGCCCCAGCATTTT. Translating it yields CASSFLRVSNQPQHF.